These 15 T cell receptor beta chains came from one sample sequenced in a study of OX40 agonist ivuxolimab in advanced cancers. TCRdb's table, derived via immunoSEQ multiplex PCR, lists solely in-frame clones and lacks some. The sample includes roughly 44,000 clones, roughly 80% of them seen just once. Sequences were derived from CD4+ or CD8+ T cells sorted from blood, sampled in a trial of the OX40 agonist ivuxolimab. The receptors derive from an adult with an advanced solid tumor such as melanoma, head and neck, liver or kidney cancer.

The chain carries TRBV7-6 and TRBJ2-4, with 9 bases identical to TRBD2. The CDR3 is 16 residues long. Germline lookup yields CDR1 SGHVS and CDR2 FNYEAQ. V shed 2 bases and J 7 bases; nucleotides not matched to a gene: 9. The CDR3 bases are TGTGCCAGCAGCTTATATCCGGGACTAGCTGAGAACATTCAGTACTTC. This codes for CASSLYPGLAENIQYF.

In its sample, this clone was seen once. The chain employs TRBV6-6 and TRBJ2-1; no clear D gene. Between the trimmed V and J ends, which lost 4 bases and 3 bases, there was a span of 4 bases. The CDR3 length is 12 residues. Looked up from germline, CDR1 is MNHNY and CDR2 is SVGAGI (reference sequence). The CDR3 DNA reads as TGTGCCAGCAGTTTCATCTACAATGAGCAGTTCTTC. This translates into CASSFIYNEQFF.

The V and J genes are TRBV7-2 and TRBJ1-2, with 9 bases lining up with TRBD1. J lost 6 bases, V lost 1 base, and 3 bases had no gene match. This CDR3 has 14 residues. Germline lookup yields CDR1 SGHTA and CDR2 FQGNSA. The CDR3 coding sequence is TGTGCCAGCAGCTTAGACCGGACAGGGGATGGCTACACCTTC. Translating gives CASSLDRTGDGYTF.

The chain couples TRBV19 to TRBJ2-7; D is possibly TRBD2 (6 bases). CDR1 and CDR2 from the germline V gene are LNHDA and SQIVND (reference sequence). V was shortened by 3 bases and J by 1 base, with 10 bases between the two germline ends. CDR3 length: 14 residues. CDR3 nucleotide sequence: TGTGCCAGTAGTATTCGGCGGGAATCCTACGAGCAGTACTTC. Translating it yields CASSIRRESYEQYF.

The chain joins TRBV11-3 to TRBJ2-2; 13 nucleotides match TRBD2. CDR3 length equals 20 residues. The germline V gene encodes CDR1 SGHNT and CDR2 YENEEA. With V trimmed by 5 bases and J by 4 bases, 16 bases remained unmatched. The CDR3 DNA follows: TGTGCCAGCAGCCCCTACCCATGGACTAGCGGGAGTTCTAGCACCGGGGAGCTGTTTTTT. It translates to CASSPYPWTSGSSSTGELFF.

This clone was detected only a few times. The chain recombines TRBV6-1 with TRBJ1-4; 9 bases are shared with TRBD1. J lost 7 bases, V lost 6 bases, and 6 bases had no gene match. This CDR3 region has 14 residues. Germline CDR1 reads MNHNS; CDR2 reads SASEGT. The CDR3 DNA follows: TGTGCCAGCAGCCGCCCACAGGGGGCTGAAAAACTGTTTTTT. Translation: CASSRPQGAEKLFF.

This chain uses TRBV5-5 with TRBJ2-7, with D perhaps TRBD2 (6 bases). CDR1 is SGHKS, CDR2 YYEKEE, per germline (reference sequence). Trimming took off 4 bases at V and 3 bases at J, with 17 bases between the two ends. The CDR3 runs to 15 residues. The CDR3 is CASSPGLDSFYEQYF. The CDR3 DNA is TGTGCCAGCAGCCCGGGACTCGACTCATTCTACGAGCAGTACTTC.

The V and J genes are TRBV19 and TRBJ1-4, with a possible D match to TRBD1 (5 bases). V dropped 5 bases and J dropped 8 bases, with 15 bases sitting between them. There are 14 residues in the CDR3. The V gene's germline CDR1 is LNHDA and CDR2 SQIVND (reference sequence). The CDR3, as DNA: TGTGCCAGTAGTCTCGGGACGGCCGCCGAAAAACTGTTTTTT. Its protein is CASSLGTAAEKLFF.

This sequence joins TRBV11-2 and TRBJ2-3; 10 bases are shared with TRBD2. V lost 0 bases and J lost 2; bases outside the gene matches: 8. This CDR3 has 18 amino acids. Germline CDR1 SGHAT, CDR2 FQNNGV. The CDR3 sequence: CASSLDESSGRITDTQYF. The CDR3 DNA reads TGTGCCAGCAGCTTAGATGAGTCTAGCGGGAGAATCACAGATACGCAGTATTTT.

This chain uses TRBV19 with TRBJ2-7; D assignment may be TRBD1 or TRBD2 (5 bases each). Germline V gene data show CDR1 as LNHDA and CDR2 as SQIVND (reference sequence). V dropped 4 bases and J dropped 0 bases, with 13 bases sitting between them. The CDR3 sequence is 15 residues long. CDR3 sequence: CASSTSGRSSYEQYF. CDR3 DNA sequence: TGTGCCAGTAGTACGTCGGGACGGAGCTCCTACGAGCAGTACTTC. Full variable domain (rest looked up from reference TRBV19 and TRBJ2-7): DGGITQSPKYLFRKEGQNVTLSCEQNLNHDAMYWYRQDPGQGLRLIYYSQIVNDFQKGDIAEGYSVSREKKESFPLTVTSAQKNPTAFYLCASSTSGRSSYEQYFGPGTRLTVT.

The rearrangement uses TRBV4-1 and TRBJ1-2, with TRBD1 matching 9 bases. This CDR3 region has 15 residues. The junction had 9 bases not matched to a gene; V was cut back by 2 bases and J by 8 bases. Germline CDR1 MGHRA, CDR2 YSYEKL. The CDR3 spells CASSQPIQGAGGYTF. CDR3 bases: TGCGCCAGCAGCCAACCCATACAGGGGGCGGGAGGCTACACCTTC.

In its sample, this clone was seen once. The rearrangement links TRBV9 to TRBJ2-7; D remains ambiguous. Germline V gene lookup returns CDR1 SGDLS and CDR2 YYNGEE. The V gene lost 0 bases and the J gene lost 3 bases, with 10 bases spanning the gap. The CDR3 totals 14 residues. CDR3 nucleotide sequence: TGTGCCAGCAGCGTAGATGTAGGGAACTACGAGCAGTACTTC. It translates to CASSVDVGNYEQYF.

The CDR3 loop is CASSQNVRGNTEAFF. As DNA, the CDR3 is TGTGCCAGCTCCCAGAACGTGAGGGGGAACACTGAAGCTTTCTTT. The genes are TRBV18 and TRBJ1-1, with a weak D call TRBD1 (5 bases). V was cut by 6 bases and J by 1 base, with 15 bases left in between. In germline, CDR1 is KGHSH, CDR2 LQKENI. The CDR3 extends over 15 amino acids.

The chain links TRBV18 to TRBJ1-1; D is unclear. Trimming left V 5 bases short and J 2 bases short, with 9 bases between. Germline loops: CDR1 KGHSH, CDR2 LQKENI. CDR3 length: 13 residues. CDR3 sequence (DNA): TGTGCCAGCTCAATCCGGGAAAACACTGAAGCTTTCTTT. It codes for CASSIRENTEAFF.

The chain links TRBV14 to TRBJ1-1, with TRBD1 as a possible D gene (5 bases). Germline CDR1 and CDR2: SGHDN and FVKESK. Trimming stripped 3 bases from V and 5 bases from J, with 13 bases between. The CDR3 consists of 14 residues. The CDR3 sequence is CASSQVRGRTEAFF. CDR3 coding DNA: TGTGCCAGCAGCCAGGTCCGGGGACGGACTGAAGCTTTCTTT.